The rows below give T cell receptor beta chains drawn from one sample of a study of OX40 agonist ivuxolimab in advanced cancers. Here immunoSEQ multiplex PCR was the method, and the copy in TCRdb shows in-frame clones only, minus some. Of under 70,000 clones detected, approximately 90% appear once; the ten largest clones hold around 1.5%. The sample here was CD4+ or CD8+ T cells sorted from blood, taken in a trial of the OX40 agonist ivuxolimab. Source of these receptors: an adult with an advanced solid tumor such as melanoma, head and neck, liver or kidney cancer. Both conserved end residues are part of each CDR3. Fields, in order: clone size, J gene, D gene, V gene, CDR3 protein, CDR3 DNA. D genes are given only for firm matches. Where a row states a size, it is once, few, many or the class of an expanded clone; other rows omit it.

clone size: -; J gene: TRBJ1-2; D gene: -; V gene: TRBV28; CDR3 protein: CASSFINYGYTF; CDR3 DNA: TGTGCCAGCAGTTTCATTAACTATGGCTACACCTTC
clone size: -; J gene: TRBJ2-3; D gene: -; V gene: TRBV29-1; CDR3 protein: CSVEDRSLGTDTQYF; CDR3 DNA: TGCAGCGTTGAAGACCGGTCACTTGGCACAGATACGCAGTATTTT
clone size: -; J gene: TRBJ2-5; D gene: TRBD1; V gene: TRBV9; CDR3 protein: CASSVGRGTGGQETQYF; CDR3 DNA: TGTGCCAGCAGCGTAGGTCGGGGGACAGGGGGCCAAGAGACCCAGTACTTC
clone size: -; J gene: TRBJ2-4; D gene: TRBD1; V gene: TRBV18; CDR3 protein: CASSPPPLGQGDKNIQYF; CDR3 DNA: TGTGCCAGCTCACCACCGCCCTTGGGACAGGGGGACAAAAACATTCAGTACTTC
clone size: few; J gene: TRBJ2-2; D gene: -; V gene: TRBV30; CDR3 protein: CAWLRRGESGELFF; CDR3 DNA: TGTGCCTGGCTCCGGAGGGGGGAATCAGGGGAGCTGTTTTTT
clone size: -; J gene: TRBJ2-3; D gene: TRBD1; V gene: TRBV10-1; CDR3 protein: CASSVTGGEDTQYF; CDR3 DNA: TGCGCCAGCAGCGTGACAGGGGGAGAGGATACGCAGTATTTT
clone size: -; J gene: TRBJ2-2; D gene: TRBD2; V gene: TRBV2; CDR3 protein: CASRAGGQSTGELFF; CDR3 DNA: TGTGCCAGCAGGGCGGGGGGACAATCCACCGGGGAGCTGTTTTTT
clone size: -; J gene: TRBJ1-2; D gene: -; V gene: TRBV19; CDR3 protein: CASSIDLPVYGYTF; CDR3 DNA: TGTGCCAGTAGTATAGACCTCCCTGTCTATGGCTACACCTTC
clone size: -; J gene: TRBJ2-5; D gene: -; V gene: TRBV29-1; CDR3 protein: CSGRVGETQYF; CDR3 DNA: TGCAGCGGCAGGGTAGGGGAGACCCAGTACTTC
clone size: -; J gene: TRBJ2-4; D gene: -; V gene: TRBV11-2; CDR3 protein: CASSLDIDPRIQYF; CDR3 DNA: TGTGCCAGCAGCTTAGATATAGACCCCCGCATTCAGTACTTC
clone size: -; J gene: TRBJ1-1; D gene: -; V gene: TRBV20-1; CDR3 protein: CSSIGNTEAFF; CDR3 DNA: TGCAGCTCAATAGGTAACACTGAAGCTTTCTTT
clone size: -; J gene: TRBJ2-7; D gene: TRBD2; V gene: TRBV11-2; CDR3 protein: CASTPLAGGTYEQYF; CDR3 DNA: TGTGCCAGCACTCCCCTCGCGGGGGGGACTTACGAGCAGTACTTC
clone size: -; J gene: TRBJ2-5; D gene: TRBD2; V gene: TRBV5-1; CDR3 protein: CASSLGPSGGGQETQYF; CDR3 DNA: TGCGCCAGCAGCTTGGGTCCTAGCGGGGGCGGCCAAGAGACCCAGTACTTC
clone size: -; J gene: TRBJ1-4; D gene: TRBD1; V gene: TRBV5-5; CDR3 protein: CASSVPSTGGEKLFF; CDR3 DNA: TGTGCCAGCAGCGTGCCCTCGACAGGGGGCGAAAAACTGTTTTTT
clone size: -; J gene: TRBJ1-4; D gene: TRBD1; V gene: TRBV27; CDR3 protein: CASRGDRLFF; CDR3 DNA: TGTGCCAGCAGGGGGGACAGGTTGTTTTTT